The T cell receptor (beta chain) described here comes from a study of blood T cells in healthy people across ages. In its sample, this clonotype was seen once. With 6 bases clipped from V and 8 bases from J, the junction kept 10 bases outside the gene matches. This CDR3 has 15 residues. Germline V gene data show CDR1 as MNHNS and CDR2 as SASEGT. Primers used in a second PCR of about 7 to 12 cycles were a sample-barcoded 5' primer and a J-beta primer mix. TCRdb processed the 5' RACE reads anew with MiXCR; each CDR3 protein has one entry. The profile shows 800,000 or so distinct CDR3 sequences, roughly 25% of them singletons. These same data were also listed under a study on T cells of mothers and their children. From that second work: Second-PCR primer M1S introduced sample barcodes and 2-4 random nucleotides.

The chain carries TRBV6-1 and TRBJ2-4; TRBD2 matches 10 bases. The receptor was isolated from a boy between 5 and 17 years old in good health. The source material was blood. The CDR3 bases are TGTGCCAGCAGAGGGGAGCGGGGGGGTGAGGACATTCAGTACTTC. This sequence encodes CASRGERGGEDIQYF.